Sequencing of this TCR beta chain was carried out in a study of blood T cell repertoires in COVID-19 (dated by TCRdb to 2020 to 2022). Describing the broader study: The collaborator samples originated in the United States, Italy and Spain and spanned the acute and convalescent phases of COVID-19. The material from the prospective study consisted of cDNA or gDNA derived from T cells, B-cell-depleted T cells, or PBMCs. Subjects who had been exposed to COVID-19, were actively infected with it, or had recovered from it provided the deeply sampled blood TCRbeta repertoires that made up the dataset. The repertoires were released in a freely available public database intended as a resource for research on the immune response to SARS-CoV-2. The samples were drawn from the first 160 participants of the ongoing ImmuneRACE study and from 1,254 subjects provided by 6 global collaborators. Nearly every sample came with metadata listing a de-identified subject ID, COVID-19 status, age in years and sex. Where available, HLA class I and class II types were obtained from metadata supplied by the sample provider rather than from assay-based typing.

To note about this clone: Its antigen target is currently unknown. No base quality values were provided; no much bigger clone lies one nucleotide off. Other DNA sequences of this sample code for an identical CDR3.

Study-wide findings and limitations: The quantity of clinical and demographic metadata differed by source and by participant and was supplied without curation.

The CDR3 spans 15 residues, from the cysteine through the phenylalanine. The retained sequence is limited to the CDR3, 45 bases, with the frame set at the first base. The germline V gene (reference sequence) provides CDR1 MNHEY and CDR2 SMNVEV. Relative to germline, V is missing 6 bases and J is missing 7 bases, with 6 bases of the junction outside any gene match. Participants in the prospective study were aged about 18 to 95 years, lived in about two dozen United States geographic areas, and enrolled through a virtual design. Cohort assignment in the prospective study relied on participant-reported clinical history from a screening survey and a study questionnaire. Recovered participants in ImmuneRACE Cohort 3 were defined as having two consecutive negative NP/OP PCR tests, clearance from a healthcare professional, or resolution of symptoms. Each participant in the prospective study had whole blood, serum and a nasopharyngeal or oropharyngeal swab collected by mobile phlebotomists. Participants in the prospective study had the option to provide additional blood draws and questionnaires over a roughly two-month period. Prospective study blood samples were shipped either frozen or at room temperature before DNA extraction.

TCRbeta CDR3 regions were amplified from genomic DNA by means of the immunoSEQ Assay, a bias-controlled multiplex PCR. In the original analysis: The number of nucleated cells in each sample was estimated from the amplification of reference gene primers within the assay. Sequence reads were collapsed and filtered to measure the absolute abundance of every unique TCRbeta CDR3 rearrangement. Productive Simpson clonality was computed per sample as the square root of Simpson's diversity index over productive rearrangements. In TCRdb, the immuneACCESS table is reduced to in-frame sequences with V and J assigned. These tables do not hold every clone; where another copy was compared, an unresolved V gene accounts for under half, and the others remain unexplained. V, J and clone size are those of that table, while D and trimming were read from the DNA. The table for this sample lists hundreds of thousands of clones; approximately 90% of them were counted only once. Roughly 8.9% of the sample goes to the ten largest clones.

The sequence joins TRBV27 to TRBJ2-1, with TRBD2 matching 13 junction bases. Material for sequencing was PBMCs or T cells enriched from blood (not recorded which). This receptor was identified in a woman aged 40 to 50 who had recovered from COVID-19. The DNA sequence is TGTGCCAGCAGCTCCGGGACTAGCGGGAAGAATGAGCAGTTCTTC. Translation gives CASSSGTSGKNEQFF.